The next 19 T cell receptor beta chains were all read from a single sample in a study of kidney transplant recipient with SARS-CoV-2 infection. TCRdb ran MiXCR on the reads and lists one entry per CDR3 protein. The sample carries 200,000 to 250,000 distinct CDR3 sequences, 25% to 35% recorded once. The sequencing here drew on a blood sample, taken at baseline and on day 111 from a kidney transplant recipient. The source of these receptors is a male patient aged 25-45 years who had COVID-19 and was a kidney transplant recipient. These T cells may partly come from the graft donor.

This clonotype appeared many times. V usage is TRBV2 and J usage is TRBJ1-5; no definite D call. Looked up from germline, CDR1 is SNHLY and CDR2 is FYNNEI. This CDR3 contains 15 residues. The V gene lost 7 bases and the J gene lost 0 bases, with 13 bases spanning the gap. CDR3 loop: CASTPLGVSNQPQHF. CDR3 coding DNA: TGTGCCAGCACCCCTCTCGGCGTTAGCAATCAGCCCCAGCATTTT. The variable domain in full, completed from reference TRBV2 and TRBJ1-5, reads EPEVTQTPSHQVTQMGQEVILRCVPISNHLYFYWYRQILGQKVEFLVSFYNNEISEKSEIFDDQFSVERPDGSNFTLKIRSTKLEDSAMYFCASTPLGVSNQPQHFGDGTRLSIL.

For this clonotype: It may be a read error: a sequence one base away is much more abundant. The V gene is TRBV7-2, the J gene TRBJ1-3; D uncertain. In germline, CDR1 is SGHTA, CDR2 FQGNSA. This CDR3 is built from 16 residues. The CDR3 DNA is TGTGCCGGCAGCTTCGGCCGCACAGTGTCTGGAAACACCATATATTTT. This gives the protein CAGSFGRTVSGNTIYF.

This clonotype was observed many times. V gene TRBV4-2 combines with J gene TRBJ2-7; D is unclear. This CDR3 comprises 16 residues. V was trimmed by 0 bases and J by 4 bases, leaving 16 bases between them. Germline-derived CDR1 and CDR2 are LGHNA and YNFKEQ. DNA for the CDR3: TGTGCCAGCAGCCAAGAAGAGGTCCGCCAAGGTTACGAGCAGTACTTC. Translated, it gives CASSQEEVRQGYEQYF.

The chain has TRBV14 and TRBJ2-1; possible D gene TRBD2, 5 bases. CDR1 and CDR2 (germline): SGHDN, FVKESK. Trimming pared 1 base from V and 7 bases from J, leaving 17 bases between. This CDR3 has 16 residues. CDR3 in DNA: TGTGCCAGCAGCCAAGGTGTCGCCCCTGGGGAGAATGAGCAGTTCTTC. It is translated as CASSQGVAPGENEQFF.

The rearrangement links TRBV6-2 or TRBV6-3 to TRBJ1-2, with D uncertain. The CDR3 is made up of 17 amino acids. Germline-derived CDR1 and CDR2 are MNHEY and SVGEGT. V was clipped by 5 bases and J by 4 bases, with 23 bases between them. CDR3 DNA: TGTGCCAGCAGTGCAACGACCCGCATCGGAAAGACCTATGGCTACACCTTC. This translates into CASSATTRIGKTYGYTF.

The sample holds a few counts of this clonotype. A much larger clone differs from this one at a single base, so this may be a read error. The V and J genes are TRBV5-1 and TRBJ1-2; D is undetermined. Germline CDR1 and CDR2: SGHRS and YFSETQ. Between the trimmed V and J ends, which lost 5 bases and 4 bases, there was a span of 21 bases. The CDR3 spans 16 residues. For the CDR3, the DNA is TGCGCCAGCAGACCCCCATCGGTTCGAAAGGCCTATGGCTACACCTTC. Translation gives CASRPPSVRKAYGYTF.

V usage is TRBV19 and J usage is TRBJ2-4; possibly TRBD2 for D (6 bases). CDR3 length equals 16 residues. V shed 7 bases and J shed 3 bases, with 19 bases lying between them. The germline V gene has CDR1 LNHDA and CDR2 SQIVND (reference sequence). CDR3 residues: CASNTPATSNKNIQYF. The CDR3 coding sequence is TGTGCCAGTAACACGCCGGCAACTAGCAACAAAAACATTCAGTACTTC.

This clonotype appeared many times. V and J are TRBV10-1 and TRBJ1-2; unclear D gene. Trimming stripped 5 bases from V and 4 bases from J, with 23 bases between. Germline V lookup: CDR1 WNHNN, CDR2 SYGVQD (reference sequence). This CDR3 is built from 17 residues. The CDR3 region is CASSRYRRSRKTYGYTF. CDR3 nucleotide sequence: TGCGCCAGCAGTCGATACAGAAGATCGCGAAAGACCTATGGCTACACCTTC.

This clonotype showed up many times. The V gene is TRBV11-1, the J gene TRBJ1-2, with D hard to call. The CDR3 length is 17 residues. CDR1 and CDR2 (germline): SGHAT, FQDESV (reference sequence). Between the trimmed V and J ends, which lost 5 bases and 4 bases, there was a span of 23 bases. The CDR3 DNA reads TGTGCCAGCAGCCATGTCATTAAGGCTGGAAAGACCTATGGCTACACCTTC. This encodes CASSHVIKAGKTYGYTF.

This clonotype was detected once. This may come from a read error, since a much larger clone is one base off. V is TRBV19 and J is TRBJ1-2; the D is unclear. Trimming removed 6 bases from V and 5 bases from J, with 13 bases in between. This CDR3 region has 13 residues. The germline gives CDR1 LNHDA, CDR2 SQIVND (reference sequence). The CDR3 protein is CASSRRELYGYTF. The DNA for the CDR3 is TGTGCCAGTAGCCGCCGGGAATTATATGGCTACACCTTC.

This clonotype occurred many times. The rearrangement uses TRBV20-1 and TRBJ2-5; D might be TRBD2 (6 bases). This CDR3 region has 14 residues. Trimming cost V 3 bases and J 5 bases, with 16 bases left between them. Per the germline V gene, CDR1 is DFQATT and CDR2 is SNEGSKA (reference sequence). CDR3 loop: CSAREIWGRETQYF. For the CDR3, the DNA is TGCAGTGCTAGGGAGATATGGGGGAGGGAGACCCAGTACTTC.

This chain connects TRBV7-8 to TRBJ1-2; D is ambiguous. From germline, CDR1 is SGHVS and CDR2 FQNEAQ. Deletions cut 5 bases from V and 4 bases from J, with 23 bases between. The CDR3 sequence is 17 residues long. CDR3 residues: CASSICLFTRKTYGYTF. The CDR3, as DNA: TGTGCCAGCAGCATTTGCCTGTTTACCCGAAAGACCTATGGCTACACCTTC.

This chain uses TRBV25-1 with TRBJ2-1; D gene unclear. The germline V gene has CDR1 MGHDK and CDR2 SYGVNS. This CDR3 is built from 15 residues. V lost 0 bases to trimming and J lost 6 bases, with 12 bases between them. CDR3 coding DNA: TGTGCCAGCAGTGAATACTCCGTAGTGGTCAATGAGCAGTTCTTC. As protein: CASSEYSVVVNEQFF.

The sample holds many counts of this clonotype. The chain joins TRBV2 to TRBJ2-1; TRBD2 agrees at 7 bases. The CDR3 totals 16 residues. CDR1 SNHLY and CDR2 FYNNEI come from the germline V gene. V was clipped by 6 bases and J by 0 bases; unmatched bases: 8. CDR3 sequence reads: CASRGLSGSSYNEQFF. The CDR3, as DNA: TGTGCCAGCAGGGGACTTAGCGGGTCCTCCTACAATGAGCAGTTCTTC.

This clonotype came up many times. The chain is built from TRBV7-2 and TRBJ1-2; 7 bases fit TRBD1. Germline assignment: CDR1 SGHTA and CDR2 FQGNSA. This CDR3 is 15 amino acids long. Trimming removed 5 bases from V and 6 bases from J; junction bases left unmatched: 12. CDR3 sequence reads: CASSLGVGGQDGYTF. As DNA, the CDR3 is TGTGCCAGCAGCCTGGGGGTGGGCGGACAGGATGGCTACACCTTC.

Concerning this clonotype itself: Possible read error: a much larger clone is one base away. The chain has TRBV18 and TRBJ1-3; the D gene is possibly TRBD1 (5 bases). Looked up from germline, CDR1 is KGHSH and CDR2 is LQKENI. The CDR3 is 18 amino acids. In DNA, the CDR3 is TGTGCCAGCTCACCACTCAGGGTCAAGGTTGACTCTGGAAACACCATACATTTT. This sequence encodes CASSPLRVKVDSGNTIHF.

This sequence joins TRBV5-1 and TRBJ2-1; 15 nucleotides line up with TRBD2. The CDR3 consists of 16 residues. The V and J ends lost 5 bases and 7 bases, in that order; junction bases with no gene match: 7. Per germline, CDR1 SGHRS and CDR2 YFSETQ. The CDR3 here is CASREGLAGGPNEQFF. The CDR3 DNA sequence: TGCGCCAGCAGGGAAGGACTAGCGGGGGGGCCGAATGAGCAGTTCTTC.

This chain connects TRBV20-1 to TRBJ2-1, with a weak D call TRBD1 (6 bases). In germline, CDR1 is DFQATT, CDR2 SNEGSKA (reference sequence). The CDR3 is 15 amino acids. V was pared by 0 bases and J by 0 bases, with 9 bases between. CDR3: CSARDRGGSYNEQFF. The DNA of the CDR3 is TGCAGTGCTAGAGACAGGGGCGGCTCCTACAATGAGCAGTTCTTC.

This clonotype was counted ten times or more. V gene TRBV7-9 combines with J gene TRBJ2-2; 14 bases agree with TRBD2. CDR3 length: 16 residues. V was pared by 11 bases and J by 1 base, with 6 bases of the junction left unmatched. Germline V gene data show CDR1 as SEHNR and CDR2 as FQNEAQ (reference sequence). This CDR3 reads CAHSGTSGGNTGELFF. The CDR3 DNA is TGTGCCCACAGCGGGACTAGCGGGGGGAACACCGGGGAGCTGTTTTTT.